A selection of T cell receptor beta chains follows, all from one sample in a study of T cell responses to AZD1222 COVID-19 vaccine. TCRdb's table, derived via immunoSEQ multiplex PCR, lists solely in-frame clones and lacks some. The sample lists fewer than 70,000 clones; more than 60% were seen once. Sequenced material: peripheral blood, taken 28 days after the second AZD1222 dose. These receptors were collected from an adult who received the AZD1222 COVID-19 vaccine. Both conserved end residues are part of each CDR3. The order of the fields is clone size, V gene, D gene, J gene, CDR3 DNA, CDR3 protein. A D gene is named only where the DNA matches it firmly. Where a row states a size, it is once, few, many or the class of an expanded clone; other rows omit it.

>-|TRBV6-2/TRBV6-3|-|TRBJ1-2
TGTGCCAGCAGCTCCCCCACTGAAGGCTATGGCTACACCTTC
CASSSPTEGYGYTF
>once|TRBV2|-|TRBJ2-4
TGTGCCAGCAGCGCTGACAGGGCCGGGAGAAACATTCAGTACTTC
CASSADRAGRNIQYF
>-|TRBV5-5|-|TRBJ2-1
TGTGCCAGCAGCCGCCTAGGCCTCTCCTACAATGAGCAGTTCTTC
CASSRLGLSYNEQFF
>-|TRBV18|-|TRBJ1-2
TGTGCCAGCTCACCACCGGCTGAAACAGGGATGAGTGGCTACACCTTC
CASSPPAETGMSGYTF
>-|TRBV28|TRBD1|TRBJ1-5
TGTGCCAGCAGTCGACTGAATGGACAGGGTGGGAATCAGCCCCAGCATTTT
CASSRLNGQGGNQPQHF
>-|TRBV5-6|-|TRBJ1-2
TGTGCCAGCAGCTTGTCGCGAGGGTTTGGTATCGGCTATGGCTACACCTTC
CASSLSRGFGIGYGYTF
>medium-sized|TRBV10-1|-|TRBJ2-2
TGCGCCAGCAGTAAAACAGGGAACACCGGGGAGCTGTTTTTT
CASSKTGNTGELFF
>-|TRBV7-2|-|TRBJ1-6
TGTGCCAGCAGGACAGGTCCGAATTCACCCCTCCACTTT
CASRTGPNSPLHF
>-|TRBV6-5|-|TRBJ2-6
TGTGCCACCGGGGCCCTTAGCTCTGGGGCCAACGTCCTGACTTTC
CATGALSSGANVLTF
>-|TRBV6-5|-|TRBJ1-1
TGTGCCAGCAGCTCGTGGGCAGGGGATGACACTGAAGCTTTCTTT
CASSSWAGDDTEAFF
>-|TRBV3-1/TRBV3-2|TRBD2|TRBJ2-2
TGTGCCAGCAGCCCCACTAGCGGGGCGACCGGGGAGCTGTTTTTT
CASSPTSGATGELFF
>-|TRBV10-2|TRBD1|TRBJ2-2
TGCGCCAGCAGGACAGGGGGCAGGACCGGGGAGCTGTTTTTT
CASRTGGRTGELFF
>-|TRBV4-2|TRBD1|TRBJ1-6
TGTGCCAGCAGCCAAGGACAGGGTTCCTATAATTCACCCCTCCACTTT
CASSQGQGSYNSPLHF
>-|TRBV19|TRBD2|TRBJ2-1
TGTGCCAGTAGTATTTGGGCGGGGGAGAGCTCCTACAATGAGCAGTTCTTC
CASSIWAGESSYNEQFF
>-|TRBV2|-|TRBJ1-4
TGTGCCAGCAGGAGAACTAATGAAAAACTGTTTTTT
CASRRTNEKLFF
>-|TRBV14|-|TRBJ1-2
TGTGCCAGCAGCCGGGGGACGGGCTATGGCTACACCTTC
CASSRGTGYGYTF
>-|TRBV7-9|TRBD2|TRBJ2-1
TGTGCCAGCAGCGTACAACTAGCGGGGGGCCGGTTCTTC
CASSVQLAGGRFF
>-|TRBV2|-|TRBJ2-5
TGTGCCAGCAGTGAAAGGGTAGCCACCCAAGAGACCCAGTACTTC
CASSERVATQETQYF
>-|TRBV7-9|-|TRBJ1-3
TGTGCCAGCAGCTTAAGTCCGGGAGGAGTCTCTGGAAACACCATATATTTT
CASSLSPGGVSGNTIYF
>once|TRBV12-3/TRBV12-4|TRBD2|TRBJ2-7
TGTGCCAGCAGTGGACTAGCGCTCTACGAGCAGTACTTC
CASSGLALYEQYF
>-|TRBV4-2|-|TRBJ1-5
TGTGCCAGCAGCCAAGATAGGGAAGTCAATCAGCCCCAGCATTTT
CASSQDREVNQPQHF
>-|TRBV28|-|TRBJ1-2
TGTGCCAGCAGTTACAACTATGGCTACACCTTC
CASSYNYGYTF